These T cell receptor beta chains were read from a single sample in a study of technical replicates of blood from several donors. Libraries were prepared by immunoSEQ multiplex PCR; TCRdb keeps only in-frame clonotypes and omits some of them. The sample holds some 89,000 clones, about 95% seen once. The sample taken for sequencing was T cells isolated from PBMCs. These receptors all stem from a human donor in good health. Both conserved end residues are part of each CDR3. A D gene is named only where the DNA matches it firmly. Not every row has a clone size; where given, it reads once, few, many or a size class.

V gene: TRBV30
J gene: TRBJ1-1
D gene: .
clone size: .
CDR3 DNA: TGTGCCTGGGCTCCGGGGGGCTCGAAGACTTTCTTT
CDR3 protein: CAWAPGGSKTFF

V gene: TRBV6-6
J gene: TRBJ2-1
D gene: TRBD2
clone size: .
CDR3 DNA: TGTGCCAGCGGGAGGGCCTACAATGAGCAGTTCTTC
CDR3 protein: CASGRAYNEQFF

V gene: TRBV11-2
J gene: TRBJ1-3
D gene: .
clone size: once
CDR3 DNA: TGTGCCAGCAGCTTAGTCAGCTCTGGAAACACCATATATTTT
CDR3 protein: CASSLVSSGNTIYF

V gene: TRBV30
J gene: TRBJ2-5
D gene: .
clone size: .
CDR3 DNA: TGTGCCTGGACTATGGGACTGCAAGAGACCCAGTACTTC
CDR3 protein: CAWTMGLQETQYF

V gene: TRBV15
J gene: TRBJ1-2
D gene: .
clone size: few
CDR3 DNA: TGTGCCACCAGCAGAGACGGGGGGTCCGGCTACACCTTC
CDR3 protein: CATSRDGGSGYTF

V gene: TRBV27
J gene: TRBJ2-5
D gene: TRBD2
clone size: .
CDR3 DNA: TGTGCCAGCACCCCTGTGGGGGAGGGACGGAAGACCCAGTACTTC
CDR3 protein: CASTPVGEGRKTQYF

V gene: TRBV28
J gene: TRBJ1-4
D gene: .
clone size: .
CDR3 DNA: TGTGCCAGCAGTTTAGGGGGGAGGGGAGATGAAAAACTGTTTTTT
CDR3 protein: CASSLGGRGDEKLFF

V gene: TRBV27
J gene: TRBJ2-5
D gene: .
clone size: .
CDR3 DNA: TGTGCCAGCAGTTTATTGGGGCCCCAAGAGACCCAGTACTTC
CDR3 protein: CASSLLGPQETQYF

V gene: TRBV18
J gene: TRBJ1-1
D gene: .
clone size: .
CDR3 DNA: TGTGCCAGCTCATCAGAACAGGGAGGGCCTGAAGCTTTCTTT
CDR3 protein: CASSSEQGGPEAFF

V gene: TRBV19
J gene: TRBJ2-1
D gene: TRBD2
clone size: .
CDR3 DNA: TGTGCCAGTAGTCTTCTAGCGGTCTCCTACAATGAGCAGTTCTTC
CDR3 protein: CASSLLAVSYNEQFF

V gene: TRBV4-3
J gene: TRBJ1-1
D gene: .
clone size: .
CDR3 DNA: TGCGCCAGCAGCCGGTACTTGAGCACTGAAGCTTTCTTT
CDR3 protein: CASSRYLSTEAFF

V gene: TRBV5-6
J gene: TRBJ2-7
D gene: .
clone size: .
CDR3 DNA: TGTGCCAGCAGCTTGTGGGGGCACTACGAGCAGTACTTC
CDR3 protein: CASSLWGHYEQYF

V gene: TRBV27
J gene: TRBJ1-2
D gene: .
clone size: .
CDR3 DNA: TGTGCCAGCAGTTTGGGGGGGGTAAATGGCTACACCTTC
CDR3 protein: CASSLGGVNGYTF

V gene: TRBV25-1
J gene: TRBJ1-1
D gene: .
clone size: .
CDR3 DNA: TGTGCCAGCAGTGAATATTCCTCAGGGGCAAAGAACACTGAAGCTTTCTTT
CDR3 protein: CASSEYSSGAKNTEAFF

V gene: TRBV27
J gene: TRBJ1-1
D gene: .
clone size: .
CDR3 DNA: TGTGCCAGCAGTCCCCATGTGGCAGGGCCTCCTGAAGCTTTCTTT
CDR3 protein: CASSPHVAGPPEAFF

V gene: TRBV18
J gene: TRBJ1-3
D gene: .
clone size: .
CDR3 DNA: TGTGCCAGCTCACCTCAGGGTGGTGGGAACACCATATATTTT
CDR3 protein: CASSPQGGGNTIYF

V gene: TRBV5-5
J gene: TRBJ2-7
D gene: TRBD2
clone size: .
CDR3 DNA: TGTGCCAGCAGCTTGTTTCTAGCGGGAGGACGACTTTCCTACGAGCAGTACTTC
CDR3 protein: CASSLFLAGGRLSYEQYF

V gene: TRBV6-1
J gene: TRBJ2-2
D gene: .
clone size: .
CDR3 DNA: TGTGCCAGCAGTGAAGGGAGGGGACGGAGAAACACCGGGGAGCTGTTTTTT
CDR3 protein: CASSEGRGRRNTGELFF

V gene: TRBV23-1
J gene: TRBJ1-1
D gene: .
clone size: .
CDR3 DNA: TGCGCCAGCAGTCAATCTTTTGGTCGGTATATCGATTTCTTT
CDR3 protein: CASSQSFGRYIDFF